Below, 2 T cell receptor beta chains from the same sample are listed, as sequenced in a study of beta chain features in type 1 diabetes. The entirety of the isolated RNA underwent reverse transcription, so expressed TCRB transcripts were sequenced. Libraries were prepared by immunoSEQ multiplex PCR; TCRdb keeps only in-frame clonotypes and omits some of them. The profile shows a few hundred thousand clones, less than 15% of them singletons. The sample was naive CD4+ T cells from blood. The source of these receptors is a woman between 18 and 29 years old in good health.

This clone has just a few counts. The gene calls are TRBV9 and TRBJ1-4, with TRBD1 matching over 8 bases. This CDR3 contains 18 residues. Germline values: CDR1 SGDLS, CDR2 YYNGEE. The trim removed 0 bases at V and 2 bases at J, leaving 9 bases unmatched. CDR3 sequence (DNA): TGTGCCAGCAGCGTAGAGCTGGGCAGGGGGCTGACTAATGAAAAACTGTTTTTT. This translates into CASSVELGRGLTNEKLFF.

V is TRBV5-4 and J is TRBJ2-3; the match to TRBD2 covers 9 bases. Trimming cost V 4 bases and J 3 bases; bases outside gene matches: 18. The CDR3 loop spans 19 amino acids. The V gene's germline CDR1 is SGHNT and CDR2 YYREEE (reference sequence). The CDR3 reads CASSPLGREGSLGTDTQYF. As DNA, the CDR3 is TGTGCCAGCAGCCCGTTGGGGCGGGAGGGCTCCCTGGGGACAGATACGCAGTATTTT.